These 27 T cell receptor beta chains originate from one sample sequenced in a study of OX40 agonist ivuxolimab in advanced cancers. The library was built by means of the immunoSEQ multiplex PCR assay. The source is immuneACCESS, and TCRdb retained only in-frame sequences with V and J called. Part of the clones is not carried over; for the studies checked, unresolved V genes explain less than half of this, and the remainder is unexplained. The sample table lists 56,000 or so clones, about 85% of them with a count of one. The ten most abundant clones make up about 4.7% of the sample. The specimen was CD4+ or CD8+ T cells sorted from blood, collected in a trial of the OX40 agonist ivuxolimab. These receptors came from an adult with an advanced solid tumor such as melanoma, head and neck, liver or kidney cancer.

The chain combines TRBV6-1 with TRBJ2-7; 7 nucleotides align to TRBD2. The junction had 12 bases not matched to a gene; V was cut back by 0 bases and J by 1 base. Germline CDR1 reads MNHNS; CDR2 reads SASEGT. This CDR3 is built from 18 residues. CDR3 loop: CASSEASLAGDWSYEQYF. The CDR3 bases are TGTGCCAGCAGTGAAGCCTCTCTGGCGGGGGATTGGTCCTACGAGCAGTACTTC.

The chain is built from TRBV11-2 and TRBJ1-1; D gene unclear. The V end was cut by 2 bases, the J end by 1 base, with 14 bases between. Germline assignment: CDR1 SGHAT and CDR2 FQNNGV. The CDR3 length is 16 residues. The CDR3 spells CASSLRSGRTNTEAFF. CDR3 DNA sequence: TGTGCCAGCAGCTTAAGGTCCGGGAGAACGAACACTGAAGCTTTCTTT. The whole variable domain, remainder taken from reference TRBV11-2 and TRBJ1-1, is EAGVAQSPRYKIIEKRQSVAFWCNPISGHATLYWYQQILGQGPKLLIQFQNNGVVDDSQLPKDRFSAERLKGVDSTLKIQPAKLEDSAVYLCASSLRSGRTNTEAFFGQGTRLTVV.

This clone was picked up a small number of times. The chain is built from TRBV5-4 and TRBJ2-1; possibly TRBD1 or TRBD2 for D (6 bases each). The V and J ends lost 4 bases and 9 bases respectively, with 17 bases between them. The length of the CDR3 is 14 residues. Germline V gene sequence: CDR1 SGHNT, CDR2 YYREEE (reference sequence). This CDR3 is CASSPGQRGVEQFF. The CDR3 nucleotides are TGTGCCAGCAGCCCAGGGCAGAGGGGGGTTGAGCAGTTCTTC.

The gene calls are TRBV7-2 and TRBJ2-4; D ambiguous. Germline lookup yields CDR1 SGHTA and CDR2 FQGNSA. The CDR3 runs to 13 residues. V gave up 6 bases and J gave up 7 bases, with 13 bases separating them. The CDR3 bases are TGTGCCAGCAGTAGTAGGTCGCCCAACATTCAGTACTTC. Its translation: CASSSRSPNIQYF.

The chain recombines TRBV9 with TRBJ2-6; 8 bases agree with TRBD1. CDR3 length: 18 amino acids. CDR1 is SGDLS and CDR2 is YYNGEE in the germline V gene. Germline trimming cut 2 bases from V and 1 base from J; bases unmatched to any gene: 8. CDR3 sequence (DNA): TGTGCCAGCAGCGTCGATCGGCAGGGGGCTTCTGGGGCCAACGTCCTGACTTTC. The encoded protein is CASSVDRQGASGANVLTF.

CDR3 residues: CASSPPASGAPGTGELFF. CDR3 sequence (DNA): TGTGCCAGCTCACCACCGGCTAGCGGGGCGCCGGGCACCGGGGAGCTGTTTTTT. V gene TRBV18 combines with J gene TRBJ2-2, with 9 bases aligning to TRBD2. Per the germline V gene, CDR1 is KGHSH and CDR2 is LQKENI. The CDR3 spans 18 residues. The V segment lost 0 bases and the J segment 4 bases; nucleotides outside the gene matches: 9.

V and J are TRBV21-1 and TRBJ1-6. TRBV21-1 is tagged as a pseudogene. The CDR3 runs 14 residues. The CDR3 region is CASSNMGGNSPLHF. CDR3 bases: TGTGCCAGCAGCAATATGGGTGGTAATTCACCCCTCCACTTT.

The chain carries TRBV15 and TRBJ1-1; 11 bases are shared with TRBD1. The CDR3 length is 15 residues. The V gene's germline CDR1 is LNHNV and CDR2 YYDKDF (reference sequence). The J segment lost 11 bases and the V segment lost 0 bases, leaving 8 bases of the junction unmatched. The CDR3 DNA follows: TGTGCCACCAGCAGAGATCGGGGGACAGGGGGGATTGCTTTCTTT. Translating gives CATSRDRGTGGIAFF.

This chain connects TRBV11-3 to TRBJ2-2; 9 nucleotides line up with TRBD1. Germline CDR1 SGHNT, CDR2 YENEEA. The V and J ends lost 5 bases and 2 bases, in that order; junction bases with no gene match: 3. This CDR3 is built from 15 residues. CDR3 sequence: CASSLGQGNTGELFF. In DNA, the CDR3 is TGTGCCAGCAGCCTGGGACAGGGAAACACCGGGGAGCTGTTTTTT.

This clone has only a few counts. The chain uses TRBV9 and TRBJ1-2; D unresolved. Germline CDR1 SGDLS, CDR2 YYNGEE. This CDR3 spans 15 amino acids. V lost 3 bases and J 0 bases, leaving 12 bases between the germline ends. CDR3: CASSETAGSNYGYTF. In DNA, the CDR3 is TGTGCCAGCAGCGAGACCGCGGGCTCTAACTATGGCTACACCTTC.

The chain combines TRBV13 with TRBJ1-4; D possibly corresponds to TRBD1 (5 bases). Trimming cost V 5 bases and J 3 bases, with 13 bases left between them. This CDR3 is built from 15 residues. The V gene's germline CDR1 is PRHDT and CDR2 FYEKMQ (reference sequence). For the CDR3, the DNA is TGTGCCAGCAGCCCTAGGACAATGGCTAATGAAAAACTGTTTTTT. Translated, it gives CASSPRTMANEKLFF.

V gene TRBV5-5 combines with J gene TRBJ2-3; maybe TRBD2 (5 bases). This CDR3 contains 15 residues. Deletions cut 2 bases from V and 7 bases from J, with 17 bases between. The germline V gene has CDR1 SGHKS and CDR2 YYEKEE (reference sequence). The CDR3, as DNA: TGTGCCAGCAGCTTTGGCCCTCGGGGTATTAATACGCAGTATTTT. This codes for CASSFGPRGINTQYF.

This sequence joins TRBV2 and TRBJ2-2; the match to TRBD2 covers 9 bases. CDR1 SNHLY and CDR2 FYNNEI come from the germline V gene. Trimming removed 7 bases from V and 5 bases from J; junction bases left unmatched: 14. The CDR3 runs 17 residues. The CDR3 nucleotides are TGTGCCAGCAAAATTTCCAGGGCGGGAGGGCGGACCGGGGAGCTGTTTTTT. Its protein is CASKISRAGGRTGELFF.

This clone has just a few counts. This chain uses TRBV13 with TRBJ2-3, with 7 bases identical to TRBD2. CDR3 length: 13 amino acids. The germline CDR1 and CDR2 sequences are PRHDT and FYEKMQ (reference sequence). Trimming removed 3 bases from V and 6 bases from J; junction bases left unmatched: 3. The CDR3 nucleotides read TGTGCCAGCAGCTTCAGCGGGATGGATACGCAGTATTTT. It specifies CASSFSGMDTQYF.

This chain connects TRBV7-8 to TRBJ2-1; D ambiguous. There are 15 residues in the CDR3. V gave up 1 base and J gave up 0 bases, with 7 bases separating them. CDR1 is SGHVS, CDR2 FQNEAQ, per germline. As DNA, the CDR3 is TGTGCCAGCAGCTTAGAGTGGAGCTCCTACAATGAGCAGTTCTTC. Protein product: CASSLEWSSYNEQFF.

The V gene is TRBV6-7, the J gene TRBJ1-6, with TRBD1 matching 7 bases. TRBV6-7 is assigned to the ORF class and has an uncertain function. CDR3 length: 18 amino acids. Trimming took 5 bases from V and 9 from J; bases not matched to a gene: 19. CDR3 nucleotides: TGTGCCAGCAGTCCCCCCGACAGGGATCTCCCCCGTAGTTCACCCCTCCACTTT. It codes for CASSPPDRDLPRSSPLHF.

The chain links TRBV7-3 to TRBJ1-3; D gene uncertain. V was trimmed by 2 bases and J by 0 bases, leaving 8 bases between them. The V gene's germline CDR1 is SGHTA and CDR2 FQGTGA. CDR3 length: 15 residues. The CDR3 protein is CASSLGPSSGNTIYF. CDR3 coding DNA: TGTGCCAGCAGCTTAGGGCCCAGCTCTGGAAACACCATATATTTT.

The CDR3 spells CASSNRVRDQPQHF. The CDR3 nucleotides read TGTGCCAGCAGTAACCGGGTGCGGGATCAGCCCCAGCATTTT. The rearrangement links TRBV28 to TRBJ1-5, with D uncertain. Per the germline V gene, CDR1 is MDHEN and CDR2 is SYDVKM. Trimming stripped 5 bases from V and 5 bases from J, with 13 bases between. The CDR3 contains 14 residues.

This clone has just one count. The chain is built from TRBV29-1 and TRBJ2-5, with D uncertain. This CDR3 region has 12 residues. V lost 5 bases, J lost 0 bases, and 7 bases lay in between. Per the germline V gene, CDR1 is SQVTM and CDR2 is ANQGSEA. Written as DNA, the CDR3 is TGCAGCGTTTACCGGGACCAAGAGACCCAGTACTTC. Its protein product is CSVYRDQETQYF.

The chain links TRBV28 to TRBJ2-7; a weak D match, TRBD2 (5 bases). CDR3 length: 15 residues. V was shortened by 3 bases and J by 0 bases, with 12 bases between the two germline ends. Germline values: CDR1 MDHEN, CDR2 SYDVKM. The CDR3 reads CASSLSRAGSYEQYF. The CDR3, as DNA: TGTGCCAGCAGTTTGAGCCGGGCGGGCTCCTACGAGCAGTACTTC.

This clone came up once. The V call is TRBV4-1, the J call TRBJ2-1; 9 nucleotides align to TRBD2. V dropped 4 bases and J dropped 1; count of bases not matched to a gene: 5. This CDR3 region has 16 residues. Germline lookup yields CDR1 MGHRA and CDR2 YSYEKL. This CDR3 reads CASSRLAGESYNEQFF. CDR3 in DNA: TGCGCCAGCAGCCGGTTAGCGGGAGAGTCCTACAATGAGCAGTTCTTC.

The DNA of the CDR3 is TGTGCCAGCATAAACAGCCTCTACAACACCGGGGAGCTGTTTTTT. Its translation: CASINSLYNTGELFF. This sequence joins TRBV28 and TRBJ2-2; D gene unclear. The length of the CDR3 is 15 residues. Trimming removed 7 bases at V and 2 bases at J, with 14 bases between. Germline V CDR1 and CDR2: MDHEN, SYDVKM.

Only a few counts were recorded for this clone. J is TRBJ2-1 and V is TRBV6-1; 7 positions match TRBD2. The CDR3 extends over 12 amino acids. Losses at the gene ends were 6 bases for V and 9 bases for J; bases not matched to a gene: 5. Germline CDR1 and CDR2: MNHNS and SASEGT. The DNA for the CDR3 is TGTGCCAGCAGGGGACTAAGGAGTGAGCAGTTCTTC. Translating it yields CASRGLRSEQFF.

This chain links TRBV5-3 with TRBJ1-4, with TRBD1 matching over 7 bases. TRBV5-3 has ORF status, its function being uncertain. The CDR3 totals 15 residues. Trimming took 1 base from V and 4 from J; bases not matched to a gene: 4. CDR3 in amino acids: CARSLRSGGNEKLFF. CDR3 bases: TGTGCCAGAAGCTTGAGGTCAGGGGGTAATGAAAAACTGTTTTTT.

The chain links TRBV9 to TRBJ2-1, with 9 bases lining up with TRBD2. Germline-derived CDR1 and CDR2 are SGDLS and YYNGEE. The CDR3 loop spans 14 amino acids. J was trimmed by 9 bases and V by 2 bases; bases with no gene match: 6. CDR3 DNA sequence: TGTGCCAGCAGCGTGGGACTAGCTACTATTGAGCAGTTCTTC. Translated, it gives CASSVGLATIEQFF.

V usage is TRBV28 and J usage is TRBJ1-5; a possible D gene is TRBD1 (5 bases). The germline V gene encodes CDR1 MDHEN and CDR2 SYDVKM. The length of the CDR3 is 18 residues. V was pared by 4 bases and J by 0 bases, with 19 bases between. CDR3 sequence reads: CASSSRGSRDYSNQPQHF. The CDR3 DNA is TGTGCCAGCAGTTCCCGGGGGAGCAGAGACTATAGCAATCAGCCCCAGCATTTT. Full variable domain (outside the CDR3, taken from reference TRBV28 and TRBJ1-5): DVKVTQSSRYLVKRTGEKVFLECVQDMDHENMFWYRQDPGLGLRLIYFSYDVKMKEKGDIPEGYSVSREKKERFSLILESASTNQTSMYLCASSSRGSRDYSNQPQHFGDGTRLSIL.

The chain links TRBV6-4 to TRBJ2-6, with 9 positions matching TRBD1. CDR1 is MRHNA and CDR2 is SNTAGT in the germline V gene. There are 21 residues in the CDR3. V shed 2 bases, J shed 3 bases, and the junction held 17 bases outside the gene matches. The chain's CDR3 is CASSDRAGRYTGGVGANVLTF. CDR3 DNA: TGTGCCAGCAGTGACCGCGCTGGGCGATACACAGGGGGCGTTGGGGCCAACGTCCTGACTTTC.